This TCR beta chain emerged from a study of shared clonotypes between healthy human individuals. The V gene's germline CDR1 is SGDLS and CDR2 YYNGEE. Trimming left V 4 bases short and J 0 bases short, with 14 bases between. The CDR3 is made up of 15 amino acids. Clones were sequenced by immunoSEQ multiplex PCR, and TCRdb holds only the in-frame ones, with some missing. In the table there are some 690,000 clones, roughly 91% of which are singletons. The clonotype was recovered from a man younger than 30 in good health. Some clones in this sample may be carry-over from other donors' samples. The sequencing sample was made of memory CD8+ T cells from PBMCs. Subset reported: CD45RO+ cells pooled with CCR7-negative TemRA cells. The J gene is TRBJ2-7, the V gene TRBV9; D is possibly TRBD2 (7 bases). The CDR3 DNA reads TGTGCCAGCAGCCGAGGGGGGGAGAGCTCCTACGAGCAGTACTTC. Translation gives CASSRGGESSYEQYF.